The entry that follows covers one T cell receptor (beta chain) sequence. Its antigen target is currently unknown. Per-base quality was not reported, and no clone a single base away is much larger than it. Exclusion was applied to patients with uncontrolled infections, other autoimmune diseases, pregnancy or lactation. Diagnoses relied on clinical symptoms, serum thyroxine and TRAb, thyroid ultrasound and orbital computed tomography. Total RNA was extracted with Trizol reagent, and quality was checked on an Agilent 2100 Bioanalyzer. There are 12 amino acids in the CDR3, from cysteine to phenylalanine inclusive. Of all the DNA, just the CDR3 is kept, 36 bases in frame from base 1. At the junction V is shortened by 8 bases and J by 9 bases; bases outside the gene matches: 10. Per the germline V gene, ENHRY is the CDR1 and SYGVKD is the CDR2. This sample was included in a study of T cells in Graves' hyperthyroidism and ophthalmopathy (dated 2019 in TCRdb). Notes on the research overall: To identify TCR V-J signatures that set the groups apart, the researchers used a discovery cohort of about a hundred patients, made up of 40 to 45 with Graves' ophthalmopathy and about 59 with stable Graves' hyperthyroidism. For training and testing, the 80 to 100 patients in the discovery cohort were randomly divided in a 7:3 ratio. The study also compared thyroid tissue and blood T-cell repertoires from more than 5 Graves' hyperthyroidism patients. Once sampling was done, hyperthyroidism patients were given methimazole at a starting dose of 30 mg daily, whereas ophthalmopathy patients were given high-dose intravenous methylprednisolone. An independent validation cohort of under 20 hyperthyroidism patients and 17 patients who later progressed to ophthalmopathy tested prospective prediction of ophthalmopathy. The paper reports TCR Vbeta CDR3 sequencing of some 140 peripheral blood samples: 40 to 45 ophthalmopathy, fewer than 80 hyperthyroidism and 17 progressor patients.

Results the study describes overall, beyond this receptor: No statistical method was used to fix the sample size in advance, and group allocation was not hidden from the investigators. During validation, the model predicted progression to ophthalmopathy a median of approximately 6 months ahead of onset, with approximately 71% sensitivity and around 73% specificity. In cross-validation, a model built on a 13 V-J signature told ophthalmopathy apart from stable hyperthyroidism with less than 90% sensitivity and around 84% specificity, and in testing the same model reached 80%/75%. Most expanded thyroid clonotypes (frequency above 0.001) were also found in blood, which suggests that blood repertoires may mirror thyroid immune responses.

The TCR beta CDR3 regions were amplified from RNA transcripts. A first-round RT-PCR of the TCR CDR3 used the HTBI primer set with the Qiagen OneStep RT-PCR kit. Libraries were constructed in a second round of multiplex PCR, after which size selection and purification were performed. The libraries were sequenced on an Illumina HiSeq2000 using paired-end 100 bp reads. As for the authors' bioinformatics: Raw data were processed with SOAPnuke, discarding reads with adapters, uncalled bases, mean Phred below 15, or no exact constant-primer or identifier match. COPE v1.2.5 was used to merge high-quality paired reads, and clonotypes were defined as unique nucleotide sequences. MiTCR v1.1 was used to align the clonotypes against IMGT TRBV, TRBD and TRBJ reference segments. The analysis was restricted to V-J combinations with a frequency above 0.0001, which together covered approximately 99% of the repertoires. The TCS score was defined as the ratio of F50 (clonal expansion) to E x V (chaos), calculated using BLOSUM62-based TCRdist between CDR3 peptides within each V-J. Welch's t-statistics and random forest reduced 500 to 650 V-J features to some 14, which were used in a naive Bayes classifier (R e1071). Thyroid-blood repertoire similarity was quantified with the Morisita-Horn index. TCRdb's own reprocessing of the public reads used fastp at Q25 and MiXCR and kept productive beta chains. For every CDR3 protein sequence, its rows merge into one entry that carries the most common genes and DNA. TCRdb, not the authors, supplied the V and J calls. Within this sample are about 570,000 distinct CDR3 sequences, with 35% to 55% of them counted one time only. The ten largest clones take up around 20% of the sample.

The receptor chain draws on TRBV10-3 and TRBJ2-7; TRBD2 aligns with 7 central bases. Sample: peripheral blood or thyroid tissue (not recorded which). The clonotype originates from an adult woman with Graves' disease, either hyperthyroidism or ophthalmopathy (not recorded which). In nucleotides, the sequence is TGTGCCATCGGAGCGGGACTCGGAAGGCAGTACTTC. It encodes CAIGAGLGRQYF.